Shown below are 23 T cell receptor beta chains from a single sample sequenced in a study of blood T cells in healthy people across ages. Alongside a J-beta primer mix, a sample-barcoded 5' primer served in a second PCR lasting about 7 to 11 cycles. TCRdb passed the 5' RACE reads through MiXCR, listing each CDR3 protein once. The sample lists 650,000 to 1,000,000 distinct CDR3 sequences; 30% to 45% were seen once. Sequenced: blood. The receptor source for this set is a man aged 18 to 35 in good health.

This clonotype appeared many times. The chain is built from TRBV5-1 and TRBJ2-3, with TRBD2 matching over 12 bases. Germline CDR1 and CDR2: SGHRS and YFSETQ. CDR3 size: 15 residues. The junction had 8 bases not matched to a gene; V was cut back by 6 bases and J by 6 bases. The CDR3 region has the DNA TGCGCCAGCACACTAGCGGGGGGATCACAGGATACGCAGTATTTT. Its protein is CASTLAGGSQDTQYF.

This clonotype was detected only a few times. The V call is TRBV20-1, the J call TRBJ1-6, with D perhaps TRBD1 (5 bases). The ends were cut back, 2 bases at V and 5 bases at J, with 13 bases in the middle. The CDR3 runs to 15 residues. CDR1 is DFQATT, CDR2 SNEGSKA, per germline (reference sequence). CDR3 in DNA: TGCAGTGCTAGAATCGAGGGGTGGAATAATTCACCCCTCCACTTT. Amino acids: CSARIEGWNNSPLHF.

The chain employs TRBV27 and TRBJ2-5, with D possibly being TRBD1 or TRBD2 (6 bases each). Germline V gene data show CDR1 as MNHEY and CDR2 as SMNVEV (reference sequence). The V end lost 2 bases, the J end lost 5 bases, and 12 bases lay between the germline ends. There are 14 residues in the CDR3. The CDR3 sequence is CASSLRQAGETQYF. The CDR3 DNA is TGTGCCAGCAGTTTAAGACAGGCGGGGGAGACCCAGTACTTC.

CDR3: CASSAYTGELFF. The CDR3 bases are TGCGCCAGCAGCGCGTACACCGGGGAGCTGTTTTTT. This sequence joins TRBV4-1 and TRBJ2-2; unclear D gene. The CDR3 has 12 residues. The ends were cut back, 5 bases at V and 3 bases at J, with 4 bases in the middle. Germline V CDR1 and CDR2: MGHRA, YSYEKL.

This chain links TRBV6-5 with TRBJ1-1, with 7 bases matching TRBD1. Germline loops: CDR1 MNHEY, CDR2 SVGAGI. With V trimmed by 6 bases and J by 1 base, 8 bases remained unmatched. The CDR3 contains 15 residues. CDR3 DNA: TGTGCCAGCAGCCACGACAGGGCTGGGAACACTGAAGCTTTCTTT. Translated: CASSHDRAGNTEAFF.

About this clonotype: A much bigger clone sits one base away, suggesting this may be a read error. This chain joins TRBV20-1 and TRBJ2-7; D is perhaps TRBD2 (5 bases). Germline V gene lookup returns CDR1 DFQATT and CDR2 SNEGSKA (reference sequence). This CDR3 is 14 amino acids long. Trimming cost V 6 bases and J 7 bases, with 22 bases left between them. The CDR3 spells CSAGAGPSYNEQYF. CDR3 nucleotide sequence: TGCAGTGCCGGCGCGGGTCCTTCCTACAATGAGCAGTACTTC.

This sequence joins TRBV12-3 or TRBV12-4 and TRBJ2-4; a weak D match, TRBD1 (5 bases). The J call may be mistaken, given a closer DNA end match to TRBJ2-7. The CDR3 extends over 14 amino acids. CDR3 sequence: CASSFRGAEVEQYF. The CDR3 DNA sequence: TGTGCCAGCAGTTTTCGTGGGGCTGAAGTCGAGCAGTACTTC.

The chain recombines TRBV20-1 with TRBJ1-6; D gene unclear. The CDR3 runs to 17 residues. Trimming took 1 base from V and 5 from J, leaving 18 bases between them. CDR1 and CDR2 from the germline V gene are DFQATT and SNEGSKA (reference sequence). This CDR3 reads CSARGPRTRPNNSPLHF. CDR3 coding DNA: TGCAGTGCTAGAGGGCCTCGAACCCGTCCCAATAATTCACCCCTCCACTTT.

The chain links TRBV7-9 to TRBJ2-2; either TRBD1 or TRBD2 may fit D (6 bases each). CDR3 length: 15 residues. V was cut by 5 bases and J by 4 bases, with 14 bases left in between. Germline values: CDR1 SEHNR, CDR2 FQNEAQ (reference sequence). CDR3 coding DNA: TGTGCCAGCAGCCGCGGGACACCCGTCACCGGGGAGCTGTTTTTT. Encoded protein: CASSRGTPVTGELFF. Full variable domain (rest looked up from reference TRBV7-9 and TRBJ2-2): DTGVSQNPRHKITKRGQNVTFRCDPISEHNRLYWYRQTLGQGPEFLTYFQNEAQLEKSRLLSDRFSAERPKGSFSTLEIQRTEQGDSAMYLCASSRGTPVTGELFFGEGSRLTVL.

The chain carries TRBV7-9 and TRBJ2-4, with D perhaps matching TRBD1 (5 bases). The CDR3 covers 16 residues. Germline V gene sequence: CDR1 SEHNR, CDR2 FQNEAQ (reference sequence). Trimming removed 5 bases at V and 0 bases at J, with 14 bases between. CDR3 residues: CASSPVQETAKNIQYF. The CDR3 region has the DNA TGTGCCAGCAGCCCCGTACAGGAGACAGCCAAAAACATTCAGTACTTC.

This clonotype was observed at least ten times. The rearrangement uses TRBV12-3 or TRBV12-4 and TRBJ2-7; 9 positions agree with TRBD2. After removal of 3 bases from V and 0 bases from J, the junction contained 3 bases not matched to a gene. The CDR3 consists of 15 residues. DNA for the CDR3: TGTGCCAGCAGTTTCCAGCGGGGGGACTCCTACGAGCAGTACTTC. Its translation: CASSFQRGDSYEQYF.

This clonotype was detected only a few times. The chain employs TRBV14 and TRBJ1-4; tentative D call: TRBD1 (6 bases). CDR1 and CDR2 from the germline V gene are SGHDN and FVKESK. This CDR3 comprises 13 residues. The V and J ends lost 4 bases and 5 bases respectively, with 8 bases between them. Here the CDR3 DNA reads TGTGCCAGCAGCCCCGGACAGAATGAAAAACTGTTTTTT. As protein: CASSPGQNEKLFF.

This clonotype was seen more than once but under ten times. This sequence joins TRBV29-1 and TRBJ2-5; 11 nucleotides match TRBD2. CDR3 size: 14 residues. V was clipped by 7 bases and J by 11 bases; unmatched bases: 15. Germline assignment: CDR1 SQVTM and CDR2 ANQGSEA. The CDR3, as DNA: TGCAGCGCTATCATTAGCGGGGGGGGCAATGAGCAGTACTTC. Residues: CSAIISGGGNEQYF.

This clonotype was observed a handful of times. The chain joins TRBV4-3 to TRBJ1-6; D possibly corresponds to TRBD1 (6 bases). The CDR3 has 16 amino acids. Trimming took off 4 bases at V and 10 bases at J, with 20 bases between the two ends. CDR1 and CDR2 (germline): LGHNA, YSLEER. The CDR3 here is CASSPNPGQRGSPLHF. The CDR3 DNA reads TGCGCCAGCAGCCCAAACCCGGGACAACGGGGGTCACCCCTCCACTTT.

As for this clonotype: One base away lies a much larger clone, so this may be a sequencing read error. The CDR3 loop reads CASSLAGDTYEQYF. For the CDR3, the DNA is TGTGCCAGCAGCTTAGCGGGGGACACCTACGAGCAGTACTTC. This sequence joins TRBV5-5 and TRBJ2-4; 8 bases align to TRBD2. The J call is doubtful: the DNA matches TRBJ2-7 better. Germline CDR1 is SGHKS and CDR2 is YYEKEE (reference sequence). This CDR3 has 14 residues.

This clonotype was counted at least ten times. The gene calls are TRBV20-1 and TRBJ1-2; 9 bases are shared with TRBD1. J was trimmed by 8 bases and V by 5 bases; bases with no gene match: 9. CDR1 DFQATT and CDR2 SNEGSKA come from the germline V gene (reference sequence). The CDR3 spans 13 residues. The CDR3 region is CSAELGTGTGYTF. The CDR3 DNA reads TGCAGTGCTGAACTCGGGACAGGGACCGGCTACACCTTC.

The genes are TRBV6-1 and TRBJ1-2, with TRBD1 matching over 8 bases. The CDR3 is 14 residues long. Trimming took 3 bases from V and 4 from J; bases not matched to a gene: 4. Germline lookup yields CDR1 MNHNS and CDR2 SASEGT. DNA for the CDR3: TGTGCCAGCAGTGAGCAGGGACAGGTCTATGGCTACACCTTC. Protein: CASSEQGQVYGYTF.

This clonotype was found a few times. V is TRBV6-2 or TRBV6-3 and J is TRBJ2-5; TRBD2 matches 7 bases. CDR1 is MNHEY, CDR2 SVGEGT, per germline. Trimming cost V 10 bases and J 1 base; bases outside gene matches: 6. The CDR3 extends over 13 amino acids. The CDR3 spells CATLRGVQETQYF. For the CDR3, the DNA is TGTGCCACCCTACGGGGGGTCCAAGAGACCCAGTACTTC.

This clonotype was found a few times. CDR3 sequence reads: CASSLSGHTEAFF. The DNA for the CDR3 is TGTGCCAGCAGTTTATCGGGGCACACTGAAGCTTTCTTT. This chain connects TRBV12-3 or TRBV12-4 to TRBJ1-1; weak D call: TRBD1 (5 bases). The V gene lost 2 bases and the J gene lost 3 bases, with 7 bases spanning the gap. The CDR3 has 13 residues.

On this clonotype itself: The conserved phenylalanine or tryptophan normally closing the CDR3 is absent here, so this likely arose from a read error. The V call is TRBV12-3 or TRBV12-4, the J call TRBJ2-1, with D possibly being TRBD2 (7 bases). The tail of the sequence fits TRBJ2-7 better, so the J call may be wrong. This CDR3 is 14 amino acids long. The CDR3 nucleotides read TGTGCCAGCAGTTGGGGGGGCTCCTACAATGAGCAGTACTCC. The encoded protein is CASSWGGSYNEQYS.

Concerning this clonotype: With a much larger clone just one base away, this may be a read error. The rearrangement links TRBV7-2 to TRBJ1-1; 9 bases agree with TRBD1. Germline V gene data show CDR1 as SGHTA and CDR2 as FQGNSA. This CDR3 is 14 amino acids long. CDR3 coding DNA: TGTGTCAGCAGCCCACAGGGGGCCGGGACTGAAGCTTTCTTT. It specifies CVSSPQGAGTEAFF.

Regarding this clonotype: A much larger clone differs from this one at a single base, so this may be a read error. J is TRBJ1-2 and V is TRBV27; D not resolved. The CDR3 runs to 15 residues. CDR1 is MNHEY and CDR2 is SMNVEV in the germline V gene (reference sequence). CDR3 nucleotides: TGTGCCAGCGGGGATCCCCAAACCATTAACTATAGCTACACCTTC. Its protein product is CASGDPQTINYSYTF.

This clonotype was seen many times. This chain joins TRBV12-3 or TRBV12-4 and TRBJ1-4; possible D gene TRBD1, 5 bases. Trimming took off 6 bases at V and 2 bases at J, with 22 bases between the two ends. CDR3 length: 18 amino acids. The CDR3 nucleotides are TGTGCCAGCAGCCCAAGGAGGGACGCCGGACTCACTAATGAAAAACTGTTTTTT. Translation gives CASSPRRDAGLTNEKLFF.